These 25 T cell receptor beta chains originate from one sample sequenced in a study of OX40 agonist ivuxolimab in advanced cancers. TCRdb keeps only in-frame clones here, not all; method: immunoSEQ multiplex PCR. The repertoire has 60,000 to 65,000 clones, roughly 89% of them found once; the top ten carry 9.5% to 15%. The sequences come from CD4+ or CD8+ T cells sorted from blood, collected in a trial of the OX40 agonist ivuxolimab. Receptors originate from an adult with an advanced solid tumor such as melanoma, head and neck, liver or kidney cancer.

This rearrangement joins TRBV6-6 to TRBJ1-6; a possible D gene is TRBD1 (6 bases). The germline V gene has CDR1 MNHNY and CDR2 SVGAGI (reference sequence). The CDR3 length is 15 residues. The V end was cut by 6 bases, the J end by 11 bases, with 20 bases between. CDR3 residues: CASSQPIGGMAPLHF. The CDR3 coding sequence is TGTGCCAGCAGCCAACCTATAGGGGGTATGGCACCCCTCCACTTT.

This clone appeared once. This chain links TRBV9 with TRBJ1-2; 10 positions agree with TRBD1. V shed 3 bases, J shed 9 bases, and the junction held 11 bases outside the gene matches. The length of the CDR3 is 15 residues. Germline CDR1 reads SGDLS; CDR2 reads YYNGEE. CDR3 in DNA: TGTGCCAGCAGCGCCCGCGGGACAGGGGATAGGCGCTACACCTTC. This sequence encodes CASSARGTGDRRYTF.

V is TRBV10-3 and J is TRBJ2-7; TRBD2 agrees at 7 bases. The CDR3 has 16 amino acids. Germline values: CDR1 ENHRY, CDR2 SYGVKD. V shed 2 bases and J 7 bases; nucleotides not matched to a gene: 14. CDR3 bases: TGTGCCATCAGTGAGCCTGGGACTACCATTGGTCTGGAGCAGTACTTC. It encodes CAISEPGTTIGLEQYF.

The rearrangement links TRBV27 to TRBJ2-2; TRBD1 agrees at 9 bases. Germline V gives CDR1 MNHEY, CDR2 SMNVEV (reference sequence). With 0 bases clipped from V and 4 bases from J, the junction kept 3 bases outside the gene matches. This CDR3 is 16 amino acids long. The DNA for the CDR3 is TGTGCCAGCAGTTTATCTTGGACAGGGGTCACCGGGGAGCTGTTTTTT. This sequence encodes CASSLSWTGVTGELFF.

The chain combines TRBV5-1 with TRBJ2-1; 9 bases are a match to TRBD2. The CDR3 consists of 16 residues. The V and J ends lost 2 bases and 7 bases, in that order; junction bases with no gene match: 10. CDR1 and CDR2 (germline): SGHRS, YFSETQ. CDR3 nucleotides: TGCGCCAGCAGCTTAGAAGCGGGAGGTATAGGAAATGAGCAGTTCTTC. Protein sequence: CASSLEAGGIGNEQFF.

The genes are TRBV4-1 and TRBJ2-5, with D possibly matching TRBD2 (5 bases). The DNA end is a closer match to TRBJ2-7, so the J assignment may be wrong. This CDR3 has 14 amino acids. Germline V gene sequence: CDR1 MGHRA, CDR2 YSYEKL. CDR3 nucleotide sequence: TGCGCCAGCAGCCAAGCTGGTCGGGGCTACGAGCAGTACTTC. It translates to CASSQAGRGYEQYF.

V and J are TRBV29-1 and TRBJ1-1, with D unclear. Trimming shortened V by 4 bases and J by 7 bases, and 7 bases separated the two germline ends. The germline V gene has CDR1 SQVTM and CDR2 ANQGSEA. This CDR3 region has 10 residues. This CDR3 reads CSVVRGEAFF. The CDR3 bases are TGCAGCGTTGTTCGGGGTGAAGCTTTCTTT.

This chain connects TRBV27 to TRBJ1-1; tentatively, D is TRBD1 (5 bases). Germline loops: CDR1 MNHEY, CDR2 SMNVEV (reference sequence). The V end lost 11 bases, the J end lost 0 bases, and 13 bases lay between the germline ends. The CDR3 runs to 13 residues. As DNA, the CDR3 is TGTGCCGTGGGGCCCTCCATGAACACTGAAGCTTTCTTT. This gives the protein CAVGPSMNTEAFF.

This sequence joins TRBV29-1 and TRBJ1-3; D is uncertain. The V end lost 4 bases, the J end lost 0 bases, and 10 bases lay between the germline ends. From germline, CDR1 is SQVTM and CDR2 ANQGSEA. CDR3 size: 14 residues. CDR3 sequence (DNA): TGCAGCGTTGGGGAAAGCTTCTCTGGAAACACCATATATTTT. Translated: CSVGESFSGNTIYF.

The chain uses TRBV9 and TRBJ2-1; TRBD2 might be the D (5 bases). V lost 4 bases and J lost 7, with 18 bases in between. The CDR3 has 15 amino acids. From germline, CDR1 is SGDLS and CDR2 YYNGEE. DNA for the CDR3: TGTGCCAGCAGCCTGGACGGGGTCACAGATAATGAGCAGTTCTTC. Translating it yields CASSLDGVTDNEQFF. Supplemented by reference TRBV9 and TRBJ2-1, the full variable domain reads DSGVTQTPKHLITATGQRVTLRCSPRSGDLSVYWYQQSLDQGLQFLIQYYNGEERAKGNILERFSAQQFPDLHSELNLSSLELGDSALYFCASSLDGVTDNEQFFGPGTRLTVL.

The V and J genes are TRBV9 and TRBJ2-5; 11 bases fit TRBD1. The CDR3 totals 15 residues. Germline V gene sequence: CDR1 SGDLS, CDR2 YYNGEE. Trimming at V came to 4 bases and at J to 5 bases, leaving 7 bases not matched to a gene. CDR3 sequence reads: CASSSPDRGLETQYF. CDR3 nucleotides: TGTGCCAGCAGCTCTCCGGACAGGGGGCTTGAGACCCAGTACTTC.

The chain uses TRBV11-2 and TRBJ2-5, with D uncertain. CDR3 size: 16 residues. Trimming took off 1 base at V and 0 bases at J, with 12 bases between the two ends. The V gene's germline CDR1 is SGHAT and CDR2 FQNNGV. The CDR3 DNA sequence: TGTGCCAGCAGCTTAGGATCATATGACCACCAAGAGACCCAGTACTTC. The encoded protein is CASSLGSYDHQETQYF. Complete variable domain (other parts from reference TRBV11-2 and TRBJ2-5): EAGVAQSPRYKIIEKRQSVAFWCNPISGHATLYWYQQILGQGPKLLIQFQNNGVVDDSQLPKDRFSAERLKGVDSTLKIQPAKLEDSAVYLCASSLGSYDHQETQYFGPGTRLLVL.

This clone was recorded only once. The CDR3 loop reads CASSQVLASTDTQYF. The CDR3 DNA is TGCGCCAGCAGCCAAGTACTTGCTAGCACAGATACGCAGTATTTT. The chain carries TRBV4-1 and TRBJ2-3; D uncertain. Germline CDR1 MGHRA, CDR2 YSYEKL. CDR3 length: 15 amino acids. The V end lost 1 base, the J end lost 0 bases, and 8 bases lay between the germline ends.

This sequence joins TRBV5-1 and TRBJ2-6; D may correspond to TRBD1 or TRBD2 (5 bases each). Germline V gives CDR1 SGHRS, CDR2 YFSETQ. CDR3 size: 18 residues. With 0 bases removed from V and 0 bases from J, the gap between germline ends came to 13 bases. The CDR3 region is CASSLAGAIFSGANVLTF. The CDR3 nucleotides are TGCGCCAGCAGCTTGGCCGGGGCCATATTCTCTGGGGCCAACGTCCTGACTTTC. The whole variable domain, remainder taken from reference TRBV5-1 and TRBJ2-6, is KAGVTQTPRYLIKTRGQQVTLSCSPISGHRSVSWYQQTPGQGLQFLFEYFSETQRNKGNFPGRFSGRQFSNSRSEMNVSTLELGDSALYLCASSLAGAIFSGANVLTFGAGSRLTVL.

The chain uses TRBV28 and TRBJ2-7; perhaps TRBD2 as D (5 bases). The CDR3 is 12 residues long. Trimming removed 2 bases from V and 7 bases from J, with 9 bases in between. In germline, CDR1 is MDHEN, CDR2 SYDVKM. This CDR3 is CASSLEGREQYF. In nucleotides, the CDR3 is TGTGCCAGCAGTTTAGAGGGCAGGGAGCAGTACTTC.

The table lists this clone with a few counts. V is TRBV21-1 and J is TRBJ1-5. TRBV21-1 is classified as a pseudogene. The CDR3 runs to 15 residues. The CDR3 is CASSKEEGGPQPQHF. Here the CDR3 DNA reads TGTGCCAGCAGCAAAGAAGAGGGGGGGCCCCAGCCCCAGCATTTT.

This chain uses TRBV6-5 with TRBJ1-5, with 7 bases lining up with TRBD1. The V and J ends lost 5 bases and 1 base, in that order; junction bases with no gene match: 2. Germline lookup yields CDR1 MNHEY and CDR2 SVGAGI. This CDR3 is built from 14 residues. This chain's CDR3 is CASSNRGSNQPQHF. CDR3 DNA: TGTGCCAGCAGTAACAGGGGCAGCAATCAGCCCCAGCATTTT.

This chain uses TRBV13 with TRBJ1-4; TRBD1 matches 7 bases. The CDR3 totals 17 residues. Germline V gene data show CDR1 as PRHDT and CDR2 as FYEKMQ (reference sequence). The trim removed 5 bases at V and 0 bases at J, leaving 9 bases unmatched. In DNA, the CDR3 is TGTGCCAGCAGCCTACAGGGGCCGCAGGCAACTAATGAAAAACTGTTTTTT. Protein product: CASSLQGPQATNEKLFF.

This rearrangement joins TRBV19 to TRBJ2-1, with D unresolved. CDR1 LNHDA and CDR2 SQIVND come from the germline V gene (reference sequence). The CDR3 contains 12 residues. V gave up 7 bases and J gave up 4 bases, with 8 bases separating them. In DNA form, the CDR3 reads TGTGCCAGTACCACTGGGTACAATGAGCAGTTCTTC. It specifies CASTTGYNEQFF.

V usage is TRBV9 and J usage is TRBJ1-1; a weak D match, TRBD1 (6 bases). Germline V lookup: CDR1 SGDLS, CDR2 YYNGEE. The CDR3 has 13 amino acids. Trimming left V 2 bases short and J 5 bases short, with 10 bases between. The CDR3 loop is CASSVWQGTEAFF. The CDR3 DNA reads TGTGCCAGCAGCGTCTGGCAGGGGACTGAAGCTTTCTTT.

J is TRBJ2-7 and V is TRBV5-1; 7 bases map to TRBD1. V lost 4 bases and J lost 2; bases outside the gene matches: 12. In germline, CDR1 is SGHRS, CDR2 YFSETQ. This CDR3 has 16 residues. The CDR3 here is CASSPTTGTATYEQYF. The CDR3 DNA reads as TGCGCCAGCAGCCCCACCACCGGGACAGCAACCTACGAGCAGTACTTC.

The V gene is TRBV15, the J gene TRBJ2-1; TRBD1 agrees at 7 bases. This CDR3 is built from 15 residues. The germline gives CDR1 LNHNV, CDR2 YYDKDF (reference sequence). V lost 3 bases, J lost 6 bases, and 8 bases stayed unmatched. As DNA, the CDR3 is TGTGCCACCAGCAGGCCGGGACAGAGACTCAATGAGCAGTTCTTC. Residues: CATSRPGQRLNEQFF.

V usage is TRBV28 and J usage is TRBJ2-1; D is unresolved. V lost 1 base and J 6 bases, leaving 10 bases between the germline ends. This CDR3 contains 14 residues. CDR1 is MDHEN and CDR2 is SYDVKM in the germline V gene. Here the CDR3 reads CASSLYTDPNEQFF. CDR3 bases: TGTGCCAGCAGTTTATACACCGACCCCAATGAGCAGTTCTTC.

The chain uses TRBV4-2 and TRBJ2-7; a possible D gene is TRBD2 (6 bases). This CDR3 has 17 residues. V was shortened by 0 bases and J by 2 bases, with 17 bases between the two germline ends. Germline V gene sequence: CDR1 LGHNA, CDR2 YNFKEQ. CDR3 region: CASSQEVGSGSTYEQYF. The CDR3 DNA reads as TGTGCCAGCAGCCAAGAAGTGGGGTCCGGGAGCACCTACGAGCAGTACTTC.

The CDR3 coding sequence is TGTGCCAGCAGCTTTTGGGACGGCTATGGCTACACCTTC. Its translation is CASSFWDGYGYTF. The genes are TRBV11-2 and TRBJ1-2; a weak D match, TRBD1 (5 bases). Between the trimmed V and J ends, which lost 3 bases and 4 bases, there was a span of 9 bases. The CDR3 is made up of 13 amino acids. Germline lookup yields CDR1 SGHAT and CDR2 FQNNGV.